This T cell receptor beta chain is drawn from a study of shared clonotypes between healthy human individuals. V was pared by 6 bases and J by 7 bases, with 12 bases of the junction left unmatched. This CDR3 is built from 15 residues. Germline V gene sequence: CDR1 SGHNT, CDR2 YYREEE (reference sequence). The protocol was immunoSEQ multiplex PCR, while the TCRdb copy is restricted to in-frame clones and leaves out a portion. Counted here are around 510,000 clones, more than 95% occurring once; the ten biggest clones make up nearly 0.065%. Sequencing used naive CD4+ T cells sorted from blood. Sample subset: CD45RA+ positively selected. The TCR sequence derives from a woman in her 30s in good health. This sequence joins TRBV5-4 and TRBJ2-2; 7 nucleotides line up with TRBD2. CDR3 bases: TGTGCCAGCACCTCAAGCCGGGACTATTTCGGGGAGCTGTTTTTT. This codes for CASTSSRDYFGELFF. Combining the CDR3 with reference TRBV5-4 and TRBJ2-2 gives the whole variable domain ETGVTQSPTHLIKTRGQQVTLRCSSQSGHNTVSWYQQALGQGPQFIFQYYREEENGRGNFPPRFSGLQFPNYSSELNVNALELDDSALYLCASTSSRDYFGELFFGEGSRLTVL.